The text below deals with one T cell receptor (beta chain). This specimen belongs to a study of blood T cell repertoires in COVID-19. The overall study: The United States, Italy and Spain provided the acute and convalescent COVID-19 samples. PBMCs, B-cell-depleted T cells, or T cells were the source of the cDNA or gDNA that made up the material.

V was clipped by 6 bases and J by 11 bases; unmatched bases: 6. This CDR3 spans 13 amino acids. Authors' data handling: Amplified reference gene primers provided the basis for estimating nucleated cell counts. Only in-frame clones appear in the TCRdb table, and some are missing; sequencing was by immunoSEQ multiplex PCR. Clone size and V and J calls were adopted from that table, with D and trimming inferred from the DNA. The sample records just over 650,000 clones, over 80% being singletons. The chain has TRBV12-3 or TRBV12-4 and TRBJ1-5, with 11 bases matching TRBD1. Sequencing was done on a sample of peripheral blood. The sequence derives from a woman between 18 and 29 years old with acute or convalescent COVID-19. CDR3 amino acids: CASSSGTGGAQHF. DNA of the CDR3: TGTGCCAGCAGCTCAGGGACAGGGGGAGCCCAGCATTTT.